This entry features one T cell receptor (beta chain) sequence. Its target is unknown. Germline V gives CDR1 MNHEY, CDR2 SMNVEV (reference sequence). The V end lost 2 bases, the J end lost 7 bases, and 21 bases lay between the germline ends. The CDR3 consists of 17 residues. The entry originates in a study of Ad26.COV2.S vaccination and SARS-CoV-2 variants. The study, taken as a whole, reports: Reports say spike-specific CD8+ and CD4+ T cell responses covered substantial breadth after vaccination. Placebo and vaccine recipients had non-spike TCR breadth that was similar. While placebo recipients had lower spike-specific TCR breadth, vaccine recipients had more.

TCRdb's table, derived via immunoSEQ multiplex PCR, lists solely in-frame clones and lacks some. In the table there are approximately 140,000 clones, approximately 90% of which are singletons. The sequencing used peripheral blood, collected after recovery from COVID-19. This sequence originates from a human donor who had recovered from COVID-19. The V call is TRBV27, the J call TRBJ2-4; TRBD1 is a possible D gene (7 bases). The CDR3 DNA reads TGTGCCAGCAGTTTAGGGCAGGGGGGACTTGAAGCGAACATTCAGTACTTC. Translating it yields CASSLGQGGLEANIQYF.